This T cell receptor beta chain was observed in a study of shared clonotypes between healthy human individuals (dated by TCRdb to 2018 to 2020). A note on the overall study: A couple of women and a few men aged 18 to 49 years were included in the cohort. Per donor, three plates each were used for CD4 naive and CD4 memory, two for CD8 naive, and one for CD8 memory. Blood TCR repertoires of several healthy adults were deeply sequenced to estimate repertoire size and the extent of clonotype sharing between individuals. Libraries were prepared and TCR repertoires were sequenced by different laboratories using diverse techniques, in order to increase sequencing depth and limit assay-specific biases. Each donor's leukapheresis produced roughly between roughly 0.9 and 8.9 billion PBMCs.

Concerning this clone: It has no known antigen specificity. Base qualities were left out, and no much larger clone turns up one base away.

TCR CDR3 regions were amplified from genomic DNA by multiplex PCR using the deep immunoSEQ assay. Extracted genomic DNA from each cell subset was distributed evenly across all wells of several immunoSEQ 96-well plates, and each plate was treated as a replicate. For sorted subsets, each replicate PCR was loaded with approximately 200 ng genomic DNA, equivalent to 25,000 to 35,000 T cell genomes. Purified libraries were quantified with a Qubit 3.0 fluorometer, sized on a Bioanalyzer 2100, and re-quantified with the KAPA Library Quantification kit. Each immunoSEQ 96-well plate was sequenced on its own single-read 150-cycle Illumina NextSeq 550 flow cell. The original pipeline was this. Because the immunoSEQ output held only junctional sequences and lacked quality scores, the filtering could not match the filtering applied to full-length reads. To assign V/J genes and CDR3, sequences were annotated using PyIR, a Python wrapper for IgBLAST v1.9, with IMGT germline references. Reads with weak V/J assignments (E-value above 1e-6), missing CDR3, stop codons, out-of-frame junctions, or ambiguous translated residues were removed. V3J clonotypes were defined as sequences sharing the same inferred V gene, J gene, and CDR3 amino acid sequence. Percentage overlap between repertoires was calculated by dividing the number of shared unique clonotypes by the size of the smaller repertoire. RTK rarefaction, the Chao1 estimator, and Recon v2.1 estimates of unobserved clonotypes were used to assess repertoire richness. For all TCRbeta clonotypes obtained by the gDNA method from a few donors, generation probabilities were computed with OLGA. This is the immuneACCESS table as TCRdb keeps it, with only in-frame sequences that have V and J called. A part of the clones is gone; compared with another copy, unresolved V genes explain less than half, and the rest is unexplained. D and trimming were read from the DNA, whereas the V and J calls and clone size are those reported in that table. The sample data list a few million clones, and approximately 95% of these were observed just once. 0.39% of the sample rests with the top ten.

Donors were healthy HIV-negative adults with no recently reported acute infections or vaccinations. Every donor was a Caucasian adult residing in Nashville, Tennessee, USA. CD4+ T cells were enriched by magnetic negative selection, after which naive cells were positively selected on CD45RA and the negative fraction was taken as the memory subset. After blood collection by leukapheresis, PBMCs were isolated using Ficoll-Histopaque density gradient centrifugation and then cryopreserved in the vapor phase of liquid nitrogen. Analytical flow cytometry was used to check the purity and quantity of every magnetically sorted T cell population. From each sorted fraction, genomic DNA was isolated and quantified by UV absorbance on a Nanodrop 2000c. Taken from cysteine to phenylalanine, the CDR3 has 13 residues. The sequence is cut down to CDR3 DNA, 39 bases in frame from base 1. Reading the germline V gene gives CDR1 SNHLY and CDR2 FYNNEI. V drops 6 bases and J drops 5 bases, leaving 11 bases in between.

The full study reports these points: Estimated clonotype richness was generally larger for naive than for memory subsets. Compared with non-shared clonotypes, the clonotypes found in all four sorted-subset donors had higher generation probabilities. Based on pairwise subsampling, the degree of clonotype sharing among donors was expected to be affected by sequencing depth. Incomplete sequencing was indicated by rarefaction of sorted-subset datasets, despite the large sequencing depth. Sampling was restricted to blood, and TCR repertoires in tissue are likely to differ from TCR repertoires in blood. Across several donors, approximately 5% of naive CD4, around 3.3% of naive CD8, under 2.5% of memory CD4, and roughly 0.4% of memory CD8 clonotypes were shared. Because the study included only a small number of donors, the genetic and exposure-history diversity represented was limited.

The sample was naive CD4+ T cells from PBMCs. This specimen's cell subset or site label, interpreted: CD45RA+ positively selected. The chain links TRBV2 with TRBJ2-1; perhaps TRBD2 is the D gene, with 6 bases matching. The origin of this receptor is a man aged 18 to 35 in good health. Some clones in this sample may be carry-over from other donors' samples. The base sequence is TGTGCCAGCAGACTAGCTTTCAACAATGAGCAGTTCTTC. Its product reads: CASRLAFNNEQFF.